This T cell receptor (beta chain) was identified in a study of shared clonotypes between healthy human individuals. Original data processing: ImmunoSEQ yielded junction-only sequences lacking quality scores, so filtering differed. TCRdb's table, derived via immunoSEQ multiplex PCR, lists solely in-frame clones and lacks some. For V, J and clone size, that table is used; D and trimming come from the DNA. This sample has approximately 1.9 million clones, with roughly 95% found just once. Study-level results: All-four-donor shared clonotypes had higher generation probabilities than non-shared clonotypes did. Naive subsets generally exceeded memory subsets in estimated richness.

Germline V gives CDR1 SGDLS, CDR2 YYNGEE. The V and J ends lost 0 bases and 1 base respectively, with 13 bases between them. The CDR3 sequence is 17 residues long. Points on this clone: Antigen specificity is unknown.

As defined, naive CD8 cells were CD45RO-negative and positively selected for CCR7, with terminally differentiated effector memory CD45RA+ cells excluded. The study drew its donors from healthy HIV-negative adults without recent acute infections or vaccinations. Sequencing was done on a sample of naive CD8+ T cells from PBMCs. This TCR was sampled from a man between 18 and 29 years old in good health. Some clones in this sample may be carry-over from other donors' samples. The chain uses TRBV9 and TRBJ2-2, with a weak D call TRBD2 (6 bases). The CDR3 here is CASSVDPGLLNTGELFF. The DNA for the CDR3 is TGTGCCAGCAGCGTAGACCCGGGACTCCTGAACACCGGGGAGCTGTTTTTT.